This T cell receptor beta chain was sequenced for a study of cytomegalovirus exposure and HLA in healthy donors (dated by TCRdb to between 2016 and 2019). The study in broad terms: In an earlier analysis of some 610 of the donors, 250 to 350 Gb of sequence data and some 120 million unique TCR beta sequences from roughly 200 million T cells were reported. The study combined high-throughput TCR immunosequencing, statistical association of individual TCRs with disease status, and machine learning to predict cytomegalovirus infection status. A later analysis re-analyzed previously published TCR beta repertoires from 666 donors and added high-resolution HLA genotyping to study TCR occurrence patterns. Donor age, sex, ethnicity and CMV serostatus were compiled together with the repertoire data. The genetic ancestry cluster associated with self-reported Caucasian donors included about four fifths of the 300 to 400 genotyped donors. Using immunosequencing, the study profiled T cell repertoires from 500 to 800 subjects and related those repertoires to cytomegalovirus serostatus. Along with the roughly 670-subject first cohort, a separate validation cohort of over a hundred different subjects was used. Rather than drawing on any new phenotypic data, the later analysis identified candidate immune exposures from TCR beta sequences and the way those sequences occurred across donors. The study aimed to test whether cataloging public T cell receptors could reveal signatures of past pathogen exposure. Typing coverage differed by locus: A, B, C, DRB1 and DQB1 were typed in roughly 620-630 donors, DQA1 in around 500, DPA1 in 600 to 610, and DPB1 in roughly 470. Across approximately 400 genotyped donors of the cohort, an average of about 240,000 unique TCR beta nucleotide sequences per donor were sequenced, and roughly 18% of those sequences were non-productive. Every repertoire in the discovery cohort had been generated on one and the same sequencing platform. Roughly 5 DR-DQ haplotypes were treated as single units for association and clustering because of strong linkage in the cohort. In an earlier analysis of 587 of the donors, high-throughput TCR beta sequencing was used to judge whether each TCR beta V gene segment behaved as functional or pseudogenic. Class I and class II HLA loci were covered by the typing at four-digit resolution. Genome-wide SNP genotypes for about 65% of the roughly 670 donors were used in a later genetic analysis, which treated that subset as a discovery cohort. An early release that covered around 590 HLA-typed donors contained about 300 gigabases of sequencing data and tens of millions of unique TCR sequences. General study outcomes and caveats: An earlier analysis of approximately 570 of the donors showed that most TCR beta V segments appeared in productive rearrangements either about 87% or about 30% of the time, which broadly matched IMGT annotations. Because HLA typing was missing for some donors at each locus, association tests included only the typed subset. A total of 150 or so TCR beta chains were listed by the study as associated with cytomegalovirus. In a later genetic analysis, fewer N-insertions in productive TCRs were reported among donors in an Asian-associated ancestry cluster than the roughly 700-donor mean. A later analysis found that HLA-associated TCR beta chains were more clonally expanded and had lower generation probabilities than equally common non-associated chains. In a later analysis, TCR association rates were found to vary across HLA loci, with the most associated TCRs seen for DRB1 alleles and the fewest for HLA-C alleles. A later analysis reported that several top co-occurrence clusters appeared linked to parvovirus B19, influenza, CMV and Epstein-Barr virus. According to the authors, the approach could potentially be generalized to other disease states and immunological phenotypes. In both the original and validation cohorts, the classifier was reported to diagnose cytomegalovirus status with high specificity and sensitivity. Because counts were too low, 15 to 20 rarely observed V segments, including chromosome 9 orphons, were left out of the earlier analysis of approximately 500 of the donors. Specific HLA alleles were associated with 15,000 to 20,000 TCR beta sequences at a false discovery rate of 0.05 in a later analysis. The sequencing pipeline was judged likely to have produced a cluster of highly shared sequence variants as a technical artifact. Across donors, most TCR sequences were observed very rarely, whereas some public TCRs were present in many individuals. Some IMGT-functional V segments, including TRBV6-2 and TRBV6-3, could not be told apart with the 87-base-pair reads, so those segments were excluded. Assigning TCR associations to individual alleles was difficult when HLA alleles, especially DR and DQ, strongly co-occurred. The only immune exposure information available for the cohort was CMV serostatus. In a later genetic analysis, a missense DCLRE1C variant was associated with V-gene and J-gene trimming of TCR beta chains, and the association was replicated in an independent cohort. Roughly uniform sequencing depth across donors was assumed in presence/absence analyses, although this assumption may not hold. A further reported finding was that TCR beta sequences accurately predicted the HLA-A and HLA-B alleles for most subjects in the first cohort. Linkage disequilibrium might explain the correlated functional status among segregating V segments, but an unknown experimental factor could not be ruled out. A few of the identified cytomegalovirus-associated TCR beta chains were confirmed in vitro to be specific for cytomegalovirus antigens. A later analysis found that most CMV-associated TCR beta chains appeared HLA-restricted, with HLA associations seemingly driven largely by CMV exposure. In this cohort, only TCR beta chains were sequenced, and detectable features were limited by the absence of alpha or paired-chain data.

As to this clone: The antigen it recognizes is unknown. One base away there is no much larger clone; base qualities are not given.

The CDR3 sequence holds 18 residues, the cysteine and phenylalanine included. CDR3 DNA only is kept here, 54 bases in frame from base 1. Trimming takes 5 bases from V and 0 bases from J, and the germline ends sit 23 bases apart. In the germline V gene, CDR1 corresponds to SGHRS and CDR2 to YFSETQ. In total, 666 healthy bone marrow donors made up the cohort. Cohort members were all nominally healthy when sampled, although unrecorded immune exposures were likely present. The donor tested CMV seronegative and was one of the 352 seronegative cohort members. A peripheral blood sample was collected from each donor, and TCR beta sequencing was performed on peripheral blood mononuclear cells. Genomic DNA extraction from the blood cell samples was performed with the Qiagen DNeasy Blood Extraction Kit. Libraries were built with the immunoSEQ multiplex PCR assay. For the multiplex PCR, a mixture combining 60 forward primers for TCR Vbeta segments and 13 reverse primers for TCR Jbeta segments was used. A multiplex PCR assay on genomic DNA amplified the CDR3 region of rearranged TCR beta genes. On the Illumina HiSeq System, the amplified TCR beta libraries were sequenced as 87-base-pair reads. The source study handled its data this way. In a later analysis, around 80 million unique TCR beta chains were counted across the 500 to 700 repertoires, and roughly 9.9 million of these chains were shared by at least two donors. Raw reads were error-corrected and collapsed into unique sequences with a nearest-neighbor algorithm that merged closely related sequences to remove PCR and sequencing errors. V, D and J gene segments were assigned by aligning CDR3 sequences to IMGT reference sequences. For a sequence to be retained, a match of at least six nucleotides was required to both a V gene segment and a J gene segment. Rearrangements were called productive when the CDR3 lacked stop codons and stayed in frame with V and J; all others were non-productive. CDR3 was defined by IMGT convention, running from the second conserved V-encoded cysteine to the conserved J-encoded phenylalanine. In an earlier analysis of approximately 590 of the donors, sequences lacking an unambiguous match to a single V gene segment were excluded. An earlier analysis of 587 of the donors classified V segments as functional when productive rearrangements were above 56.7% and as segregating when the standard deviation between donors was above 5%. A statistical classification framework was built for diagnosing cytomegalovirus status from the catalog of TCR beta chain sequences. In a later analysis, TCR nucleotide sequences were compared against IMGT/GENE-DB human TR gene sequences so that V and J genes could be assigned. In a later analysis, CDR3 sequences and most-parsimonious VDJ recombination scenarios were assigned using the TCRdist pipeline. In a later analysis, every TCR beta chain was defined by the combination of its CDR3 amino acid sequence and its V-gene family, and reads without a unique V-gene family were dropped. As a way to deal with suspected cross-contamination and a sequencing artifact, a later analysis dropped roughly 600 nucleotide sequences that were highly shared and had low generation probability. In a later analysis, a clonal expansion index for each public chain was calculated from normalized within-repertoire ranks of inferred template counts. Generation probabilities in a later analysis came from a VDJ recombination model fitted to out-of-frame rearrangements, and those results were checked against IGoR. A later analysis scored TCR-TCR, TCR-HLA and TCR-CMV co-occurrence with hypergeometric tests, applying a repertoire-size bias correction to TCR pairs. To estimate false discovery rates, a later analysis permuted the HLA or CMV assignments 20 times. In a later analysis, co-occurring TCRs were grouped with DBSCAN, and TCRdist sequence similarity was added when clustering was performed within HLA-allele-positive subsets. For co-occurrence clustering, repertoires with fewer than 30,000 or more than 120,000 public chains were excluded, along with five repertoires with anomalous nucleotide sharing. TCRdb retrieved this table from immuneACCESS and kept in-frame rearrangements only. Not all clones are present; in checked studies, unresolved V genes account for under half, and no reason is known for the remainder. That table supplies the V and J calls and clone size; D and trimming were determined from the DNA. Recorded for this sample are approximately 120,000 clones; 80% of them occurred a single time. Of the sample, approximately 1.2% is held by the ten largest clones.

The chain was built from TRBV5-1 and TRBJ1-2; a weak D assignment points to TRBD1 (5 bases agree). This sequence originates from a female donor in good health and CMV-seronegative. Material: PBMCs. CDR3 protein: CASSPGRVMGQANYGYTF. The nucleotide sequence is given as TGCGCCAGCAGTCCCGGGCGCGTGATGGGGCAAGCTAACTATGGCTACACCTTC.